The source of this TCR beta chain is a study of blood T cells in healthy people across ages. This clonotype was seen many times. Using a J-beta primer mix together with a sample-barcoded 5' primer, a second PCR was run for about 7 to 12 cycles. TCRdb used MiXCR to reprocess the 5' RACE reads, holding one entry per CDR3 protein. The sample lists about 650,000 distinct CDR3 sequences, more than 45% occurring once. Germline V gene sequence: CDR1 DFQATT, CDR2 SNEGSKA (reference sequence). V was shortened by 6 bases and J by 0 bases, with 12 bases between the two germline ends. The CDR3 consists of 15 residues.

This clonotype was sampled from an elderly woman in good health. This sequence joins TRBV20-1 and TRBJ1-6, with a weak D call TRBD1 (5 bases). Material for sequencing was blood. The CDR3 DNA follows: TGCAGTGCAGTATTCGGGGGCTCCTATAATTCACCCCTCCACTTT. Translated: CSAVFGGSYNSPLHF.